This T cell receptor (beta chain) stems from a study of OX40 agonist ivuxolimab in advanced cancers. Notes on the study in general: Clonal expansion in partial responders at 0.1-3.0 mg/kg ranked among the lowest. Clonal expansion by week 6 occurred in CD4+ and CD8+ blood T cells (at 0.1 to 3.0 mg/kg). Expanded clones belonging to CD8+ T cells outnumbered, on average, those of CD4+.

Details on this clone: Antigen: not known.

Data came from immunoSEQ multiplex PCR; TCRdb stores just in-frame clones and leaves some out. The data hold some 59,000 clones, with 65% to 90% observed a single time. V was shortened by 1 base and J by 0 bases, with 12 bases between the two germline ends. The V gene's germline CDR1 is KGHSH and CDR2 LQKENI. The CDR3 has 16 residues. This chain uses TRBV18 with TRBJ1-1, with D hard to call. Sequencing used CD4+ or CD8+ T cells sorted from blood, obtained in a trial of the OX40 agonist ivuxolimab. The source is an adult with an advanced solid tumor such as melanoma, head and neck, liver or kidney cancer. The CDR3 here is CASSPLPMGMNTEAFF. In DNA form, the CDR3 reads TGTGCCAGCTCACCACTCCCGATGGGCATGAACACTGAAGCTTTCTTT.